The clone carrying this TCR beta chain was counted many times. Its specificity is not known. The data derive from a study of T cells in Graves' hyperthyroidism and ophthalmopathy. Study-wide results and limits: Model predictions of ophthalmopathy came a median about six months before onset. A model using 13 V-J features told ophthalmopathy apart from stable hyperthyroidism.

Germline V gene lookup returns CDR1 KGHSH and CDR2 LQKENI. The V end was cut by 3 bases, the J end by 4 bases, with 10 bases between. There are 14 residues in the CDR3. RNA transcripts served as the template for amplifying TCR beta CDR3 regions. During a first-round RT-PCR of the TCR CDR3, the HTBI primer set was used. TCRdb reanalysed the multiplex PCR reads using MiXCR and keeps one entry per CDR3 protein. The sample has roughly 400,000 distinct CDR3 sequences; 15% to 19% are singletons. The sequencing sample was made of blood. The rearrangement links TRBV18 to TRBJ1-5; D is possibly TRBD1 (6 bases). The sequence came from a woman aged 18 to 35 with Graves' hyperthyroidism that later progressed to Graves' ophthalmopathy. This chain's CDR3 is CASSPNQGNQPQHF. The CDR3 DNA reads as TGTGCCAGCTCACCGAATCAGGGGAATCAGCCCCAGCATTTT.